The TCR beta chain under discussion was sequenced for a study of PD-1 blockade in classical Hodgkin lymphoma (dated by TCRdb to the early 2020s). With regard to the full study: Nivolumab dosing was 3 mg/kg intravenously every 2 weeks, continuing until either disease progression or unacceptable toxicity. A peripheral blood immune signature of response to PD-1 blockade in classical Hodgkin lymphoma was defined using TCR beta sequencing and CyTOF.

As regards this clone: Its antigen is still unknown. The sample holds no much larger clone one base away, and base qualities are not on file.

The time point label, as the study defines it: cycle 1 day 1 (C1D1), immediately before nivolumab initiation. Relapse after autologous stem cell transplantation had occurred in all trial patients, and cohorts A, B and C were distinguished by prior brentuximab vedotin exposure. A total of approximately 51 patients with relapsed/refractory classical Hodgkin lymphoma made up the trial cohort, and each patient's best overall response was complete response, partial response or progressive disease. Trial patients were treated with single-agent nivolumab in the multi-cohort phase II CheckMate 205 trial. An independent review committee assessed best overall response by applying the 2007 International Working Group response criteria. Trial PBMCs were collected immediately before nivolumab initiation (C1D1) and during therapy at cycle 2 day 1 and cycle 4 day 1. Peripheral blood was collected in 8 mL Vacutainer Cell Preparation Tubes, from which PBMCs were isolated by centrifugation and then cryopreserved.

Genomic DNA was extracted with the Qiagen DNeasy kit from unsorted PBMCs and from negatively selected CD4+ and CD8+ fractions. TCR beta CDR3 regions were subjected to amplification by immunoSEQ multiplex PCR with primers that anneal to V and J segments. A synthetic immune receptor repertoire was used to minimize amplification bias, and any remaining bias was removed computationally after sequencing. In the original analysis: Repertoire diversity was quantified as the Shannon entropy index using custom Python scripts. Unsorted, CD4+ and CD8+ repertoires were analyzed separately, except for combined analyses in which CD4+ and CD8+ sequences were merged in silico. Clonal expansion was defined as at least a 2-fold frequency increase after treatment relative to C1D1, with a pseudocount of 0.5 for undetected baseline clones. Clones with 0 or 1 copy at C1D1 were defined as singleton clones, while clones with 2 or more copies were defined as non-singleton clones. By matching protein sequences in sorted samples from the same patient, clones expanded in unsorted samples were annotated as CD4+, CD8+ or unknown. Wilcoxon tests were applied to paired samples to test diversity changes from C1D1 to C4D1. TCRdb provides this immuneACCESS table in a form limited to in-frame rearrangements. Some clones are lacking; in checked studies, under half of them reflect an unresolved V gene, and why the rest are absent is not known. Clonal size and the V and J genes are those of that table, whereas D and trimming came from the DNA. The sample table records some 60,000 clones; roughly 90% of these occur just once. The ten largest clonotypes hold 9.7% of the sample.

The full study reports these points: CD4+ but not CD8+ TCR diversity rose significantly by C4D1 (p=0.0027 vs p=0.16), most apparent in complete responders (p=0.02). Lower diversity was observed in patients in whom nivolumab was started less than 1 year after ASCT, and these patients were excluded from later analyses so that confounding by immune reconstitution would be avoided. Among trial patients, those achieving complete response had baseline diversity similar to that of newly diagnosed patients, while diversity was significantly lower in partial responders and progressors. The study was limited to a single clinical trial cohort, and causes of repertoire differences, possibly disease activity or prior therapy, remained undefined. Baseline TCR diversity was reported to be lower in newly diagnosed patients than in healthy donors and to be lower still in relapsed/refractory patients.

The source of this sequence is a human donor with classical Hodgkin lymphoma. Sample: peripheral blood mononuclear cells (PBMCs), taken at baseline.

Here is the DNA: TGCGCCAGCAGCTTGGAGTCTCCAGGGGTCGGCGAGACCCAGTACTTC. It encodes CASSLESPGVGETQYF. The rearrangement joined TRBV5-1 to TRBJ2-5; TRBD1 is a weak D gene call, 6 bases matching. Including cysteine and phenylalanine, the CDR3 has 16 amino acids. The DNA shown is the 48-base CDR3, in frame from base 1. CDR1 and CDR2 were assigned from the germline V gene as SGHRS and YFSETQ. A distance of 17 bases separates the germline ends of V and J, which lose 0 bases and 5 bases respectively.